This TCR beta chain appears in the sequencing data of a study of read filtering for tumor transcriptome and immune sequencing. Regarding the study as a whole: Without single-read clonotypes, shared clonotype proportions correlated more between IR-seq and RNA-seq.

As concerns this clonotype: Its specificity is not known. Compared with germline, one end of the junction differs, possibly owing to a read error.

Germline V lookup: CDR1 SGHTA, CDR2 FQGNSA. The CDR3 extends over 15 amino acids. Bone marrow was sampled from every patient at the time of active disease. The library was built from about 400 ng RNA with molecular barcoded adaptors for alpha/delta and beta/gamma chains. TCRdb ran MiXCR on the reads and lists one entry per CDR3 protein. The table lists some 19,000 distinct CDR3 sequences, approximately 20% of them singletons. Sequences were obtained from a population of CD138-negative cells sorted from bone marrow. The genes are TRBV7-2 and TRBJ2-7, with 12 bases fitting TRBD2. The sequence came from a donor over 35 with multiple myeloma. In nucleotides, the CDR3 is TGTGCTAGCAGCATACTAGCGGGAGGCTCCTACGAGCAGTACTTC. Amino acids: CASSILAGGSYEQYF.